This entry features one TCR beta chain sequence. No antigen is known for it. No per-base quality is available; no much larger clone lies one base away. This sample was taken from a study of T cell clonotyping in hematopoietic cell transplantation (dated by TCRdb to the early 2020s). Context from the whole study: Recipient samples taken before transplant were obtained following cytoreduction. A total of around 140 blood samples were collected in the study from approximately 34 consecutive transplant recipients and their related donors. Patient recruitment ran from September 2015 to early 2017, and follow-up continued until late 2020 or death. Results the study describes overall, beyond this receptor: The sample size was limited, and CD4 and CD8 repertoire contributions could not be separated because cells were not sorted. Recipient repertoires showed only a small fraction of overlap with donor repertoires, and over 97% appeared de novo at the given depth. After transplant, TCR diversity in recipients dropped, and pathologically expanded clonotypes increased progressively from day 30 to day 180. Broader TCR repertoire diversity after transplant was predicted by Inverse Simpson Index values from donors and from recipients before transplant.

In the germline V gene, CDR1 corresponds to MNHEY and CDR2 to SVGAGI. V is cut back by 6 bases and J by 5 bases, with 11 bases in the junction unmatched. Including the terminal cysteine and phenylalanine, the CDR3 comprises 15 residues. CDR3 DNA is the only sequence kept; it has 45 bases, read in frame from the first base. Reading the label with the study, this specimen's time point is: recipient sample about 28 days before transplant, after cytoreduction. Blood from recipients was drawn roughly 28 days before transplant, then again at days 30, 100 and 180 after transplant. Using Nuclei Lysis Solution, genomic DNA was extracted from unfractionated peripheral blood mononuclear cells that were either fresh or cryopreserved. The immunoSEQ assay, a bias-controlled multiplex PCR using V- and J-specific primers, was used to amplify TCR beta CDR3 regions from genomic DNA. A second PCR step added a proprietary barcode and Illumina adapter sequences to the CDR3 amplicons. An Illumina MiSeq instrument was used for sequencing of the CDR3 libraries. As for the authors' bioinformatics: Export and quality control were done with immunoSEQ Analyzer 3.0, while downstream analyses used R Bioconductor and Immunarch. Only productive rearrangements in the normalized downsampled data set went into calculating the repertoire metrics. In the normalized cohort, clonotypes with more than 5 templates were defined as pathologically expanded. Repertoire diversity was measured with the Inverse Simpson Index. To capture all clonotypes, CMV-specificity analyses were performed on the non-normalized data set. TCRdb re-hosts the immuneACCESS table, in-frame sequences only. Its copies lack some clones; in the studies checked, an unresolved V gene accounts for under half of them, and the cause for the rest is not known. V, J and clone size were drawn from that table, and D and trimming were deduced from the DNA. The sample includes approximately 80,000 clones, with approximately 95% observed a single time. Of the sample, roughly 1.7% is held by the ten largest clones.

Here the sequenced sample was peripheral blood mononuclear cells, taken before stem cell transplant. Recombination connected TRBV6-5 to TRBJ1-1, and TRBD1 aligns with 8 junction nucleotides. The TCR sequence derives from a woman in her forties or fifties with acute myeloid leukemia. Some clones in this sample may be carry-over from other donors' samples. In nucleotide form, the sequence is TGTGCCAGCAGCACGTTCGGGACAGGATGGACTGAAGCTTTCTTT. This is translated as CASSTFGTGWTEAFF.